Each of the 32 T cell receptor beta chains below was sequenced from the same sample in a study of cytomegalovirus exposure and HLA in healthy donors. The study ran its PCR with 60 Vbeta and 13 Jbeta primers. Sequencing was performed with immunoSEQ multiplex PCR; in TCRdb, only in-frame clones are kept and a portion is missing. The table lists roughly 250,000 clones, about four fifths of them singletons. Sequencing was done on a sample of PBMCs. These TCRs come from a girl under 10 years old in good health and CMV-seronegative.

This clone was found once. The V and J genes are TRBV2 and TRBJ1-5, with unresolved D. The CDR3 is made up of 16 amino acids. The germline V and J ends were trimmed by 1 base and 1 base, with 11 bases remaining between them. Germline V gene data show CDR1 as SNHLY and CDR2 as FYNNEI. CDR3: CASSEGSSWSNQPQHF. DNA of the CDR3: TGTGCCAGCAGTGAAGGGAGTTCGTGGAGCAATCAGCCCCAGCATTTT.

The count of this clone is one. This chain uses TRBV4-1 with TRBJ1-3; TRBD1 might be the D (6 bases). Germline lookup yields CDR1 MGHRA and CDR2 YSYEKL. This CDR3 contains 18 residues. V lost 4 bases and J lost 0, with 19 bases in between. The CDR3 DNA follows: TGCGCCAGCAGCCTCCTGGGGGCAGGCTCATCCTCTGGAAACACCATATATTTT. It yields the protein CASSLLGAGSSSGNTIYF.

This clone was found once. The chain is built from TRBV5-1 and TRBJ2-5, with D perhaps TRBD1 (6 bases). The CDR3 contains 15 residues. Germline V CDR1 and CDR2: SGHRS, YFSETQ. V lost 0 bases and J 1 base, leaving 10 bases between the germline ends. CDR3 sequence reads: CASSLGGQTQETQYF. The CDR3 region has the DNA TGCGCCAGCAGCTTGGGAGGACAGACCCAAGAGACCCAGTACTTC.

The rearrangement joins TRBV10-2 to TRBJ2-3; perhaps TRBD2 as D (6 bases). The CDR3 is made up of 13 amino acids. V gave up 7 bases and J gave up 2 bases, with 10 bases separating them. Germline values: CDR1 WSHSY, CDR2 SAAADI. The CDR3 is CASTPGATDTQYF. The DNA for the CDR3 is TGCGCCAGCACTCCGGGAGCCACAGATACGCAGTATTTT.

The chain recombines TRBV25-1 with TRBJ1-2; 8 bases fit TRBD1. Germline CDR1 reads MGHDK; CDR2 reads SYGVNS. The CDR3 runs to 15 residues. V shed 4 bases and J 4 bases; nucleotides not matched to a gene: 8. CDR3 residues: CASSGEGQAFYGYTF. CDR3 nucleotides: TGTGCCAGCAGTGGTGAGGGACAGGCGTTCTATGGCTACACCTTC.

J is TRBJ1-5 and V is TRBV15, with a weak D call TRBD1 (5 bases). Germline V CDR1 and CDR2: LNHNV, YYDKDF (reference sequence). This CDR3 is built from 14 residues. V lost 8 bases, J lost 6 bases, and 17 bases lay in between. The DNA for the CDR3 is TGTGCCACCCAATACGGGGGGTCCGCTCAGCCCCAGCATTTT. Protein: CATQYGGSAQPQHF.

Only a few counts were recorded for this clone. This rearrangement joins TRBV7-9 to TRBJ2-7; a possible D gene is TRBD1 (6 bases). CDR3 length: 13 amino acids. The ends were cut back, 5 bases at V and 5 bases at J, with 13 bases in the middle. CDR1 and CDR2 (germline): SEHNR, FQNEAQ (reference sequence). CDR3 sequence: CASSGLNRDEQYF. The CDR3 DNA follows: TGTGCCAGCAGCGGGCTGAACAGGGACGAGCAGTACTTC.

The chain recombines TRBV4-1 with TRBJ1-5; a possible D gene is TRBD1 (5 bases). Per the germline V gene, CDR1 is MGHRA and CDR2 is YSYEKL. The CDR3 loop spans 13 amino acids. With 4 bases removed from V and 12 bases from J, the gap between germline ends came to 16 bases. The CDR3 nucleotides are TGCGCCAGCAGCCCGCAACTAACACAGGACCAGCATTTT. This codes for CASSPQLTQDQHF.

CDR3 DNA: TGTGCCAGCAGTGACTCAGCGGGGGAAGGCACAGATACGCAGTATTTT. Protein sequence: CASSDSAGEGTDTQYF. V gene TRBV6-4 combines with J gene TRBJ2-3, with 8 bases aligning to TRBD2. The CDR3 has 16 amino acids. J lost 1 base, V lost 0 bases, and 3 bases had no gene match. Germline V gene lookup returns CDR1 MRHNA and CDR2 SNTAGT.

Here the CDR3 reads CASSPRADSPLHF. The CDR3 DNA follows: TGTGCCAGCAGCCCGCGCGCGGATTCACCCCTCCACTTT. The chain employs TRBV5-8 and TRBJ1-6; no clear D. Deletions cut 4 bases from V and 8 bases from J, with 10 bases between. Per the germline V gene, CDR1 is SGHTS and CDR2 is YDEGEE. CDR3 length equals 13 residues. The whole variable domain, remainder taken from reference TRBV5-8 and TRBJ1-6, is EAGVTQSPTHLIKTRGQQATLRCSPISGHTSVYWYQQALGLGLQFLLWYDEGEERNRGNFPPRFSGRQFPNYSSELNVNALELEDSALYLCASSPRADSPLHFGNGTRLTVT.

V gene TRBV7-8 combines with J gene TRBJ2-1; perhaps TRBD1 as D (6 bases). The V end lost 1 base, the J end lost 2 bases, and 9 bases lay between the germline ends. From germline, CDR1 is SGHVS and CDR2 FQNEAQ. CDR3 length: 15 amino acids. The CDR3 coding sequence is TGTGCCAGCAGCTTAGGGACAGACCCCTACAATGAGCAGTTCTTC. Translated, it gives CASSLGTDPYNEQFF. The full variable domain, with the rest looked up from reference TRBV7-8 and TRBJ2-1, is GAGVSQSPRYKVAKRGQDVALRCDPISGHVSLFWYQQALGQGPEFLTYFQNEAQLDKSGLPSDRFFAERPEGSVSTLKIQRTQQEDSAVYLCASSLGTDPYNEQFFGPGTRLTVL.

The V gene is TRBV6-5, the J gene TRBJ2-1; perhaps TRBD2 as D (5 bases). The CDR3 contains 13 residues. V lost 7 bases and J 9 bases, leaving 16 bases between the germline ends. Germline-derived CDR1 and CDR2 are MNHEY and SVGAGI. The CDR3 DNA follows: TGTGCCAGCATCCCGGGGTTAGGAGGTGAGCAGTTCTTC. Its protein is CASIPGLGGEQFF.

This clone was observed once. This sequence joins TRBV28 and TRBJ2-5; 8 bases are shared with TRBD2. Germline CDR1 is MDHEN and CDR2 is SYDVKM. V shed 3 bases and J 2 bases; nucleotides not matched to a gene: 11. This CDR3 is 17 amino acids long. CDR3 loop: CASSLAVMAGGQETQYF. CDR3 nucleotides: TGTGCCAGCAGTTTGGCTGTGATGGCGGGGGGACAAGAGACCCAGTACTTC.

The chain links TRBV13 to TRBJ2-5, with 10 bases fitting TRBD1. V trimming: 4 bases; J trimming: 5 bases; junction bases outside the gene matches: 7. Germline assignment: CDR1 PRHDT and CDR2 FYEKMQ (reference sequence). This CDR3 has 15 amino acids. The CDR3 reads CASSSGGQGFETQYF. In DNA, the CDR3 is TGTGCCAGCAGCTCGGGGGGACAGGGGTTTGAGACCCAGTACTTC.

For the CDR3, the DNA is TGTGCCAGCAGCCAGCGACGGGTGAGGGGCTACACCTTC. Amino acids: CASSQRRVRGYTF. The J gene is TRBJ1-2, the V gene TRBV7-8; D remains unclear. Per germline, CDR1 SGHVS and CDR2 FQNEAQ. Trimming left V 5 bases short and J 8 bases short, with 15 bases between. This CDR3 region has 13 residues.

The chain uses TRBV7-3 and TRBJ2-1; 7 bases are shared with TRBD2. Germline lookup yields CDR1 SGHTA and CDR2 FQGTGA. CDR3 size: 13 residues. J lost 9 bases, V lost 6 bases, and 8 bases had no gene match. DNA for the CDR3: TGTGCCAGCAGGGATAGGGAGGGTACTGAGCAGTTCTTC. Protein product: CASRDREGTEQFF. The full variable domain, in which reference TRBV7-3 and TRBJ2-1 provide the parts outside the CDR3, is GAGVSQTPSNKVTEKGKYVELRCDPISGHTALYWYRQSLGQGPEFLIYFQGTGAADDSGLPNDRFFAVRPEGSVSTLKIQRTERGDSAVYLCASRDREGTEQFFGPGTRLTVL.

To note about this clone: This sample also contains other DNA sequences that code for the same CDR3. The chain couples TRBV6-5 to TRBJ2-7, with 10 positions matching TRBD2. The CDR3 loop spans 15 amino acids. V dropped 0 bases and J dropped 1; count of bases not matched to a gene: 0. Germline assignment: CDR1 MNHEY and CDR2 SVGAGI. In DNA, the CDR3 is TGTGCCAGCAGTTACTCTAGCGGGGGGTCCTACGAGCAGTACTTC. It is translated as CASSYSSGGSYEQYF.

This sequence joins TRBV5-6 and TRBJ2-1; possibly TRBD2 for D (6 bases). Trimming removed 0 bases at V and 9 bases at J, with 19 bases between. This CDR3 has 16 residues. Germline V gene data show CDR1 as SGHDT and CDR2 as YYEEEE. The CDR3 nucleotides are TGTGCCAGCAGCTTGGAATGGACTAAGGGTCCGGGTGAGCAGTTCTTC. It specifies CASSLEWTKGPGEQFF.

The chain joins TRBV6-5 to TRBJ1-3; 8 bases are a match to TRBD1. The CDR3 loop spans 15 amino acids. Looked up from germline, CDR1 is MNHEY and CDR2 is SVGAGI. V shed 2 bases and J 2 bases; nucleotides not matched to a gene: 2. DNA for the CDR3: TGTGCCAGCAGTTACGGACAGGGAACTGGAAACACCATATATTTT. Translated, it gives CASSYGQGTGNTIYF.

The CDR3 sequence is CAIMTGRRDSPLHF. CDR3 DNA: TGTGCCATCATGACAGGGAGGAGGGATTCACCCCTCCACTTT. The chain carries TRBV10-3 and TRBJ1-6; 7 bases align to TRBD1. Looked up from germline, CDR1 is ENHRY and CDR2 is SYGVKD. The CDR3 loop spans 14 amino acids. V dropped 7 bases and J dropped 8; count of bases not matched to a gene: 8.

This sequence joins TRBV7-8 and TRBJ1-1, with D uncertain. The germline gives CDR1 SGHVS, CDR2 FQNEAQ. This CDR3 has 11 amino acids. The V and J ends lost 3 bases and 5 bases respectively, with 4 bases between them. This CDR3 reads CASSFRTEAFF. The CDR3 nucleotides are TGTGCCAGCAGCTTCAGAACTGAAGCTTTCTTT.

In this sample, this clone turned up once. The rearrangement joins TRBV9 to TRBJ2-7, with TRBD1 matching 12 bases. Germline V lookup: CDR1 SGDLS, CDR2 YYNGEE. The CDR3 contains 17 residues. The V and J ends lost 0 bases and 4 bases, in that order; junction bases with no gene match: 8. CDR3 sequence (DNA): TGTGCCAGCAGCGTAGATCCGGGACAGGGGGCAGGGTACGAGCAGTACTTC. Its protein is CASSVDPGQGAGYEQYF.

This chain joins TRBV18 and TRBJ1-1; the D gene is possibly TRBD1 (5 bases). Trimming removed 6 bases at V and 4 bases at J, with 9 bases between. The CDR3 length is 12 residues. In germline, CDR1 is KGHSH, CDR2 LQKENI. This CDR3 is CASSSDSTEAFF. The CDR3 DNA follows: TGTGCCAGCTCGAGTGACAGCACTGAAGCTTTCTTT.

The chain carries TRBV7-9 and TRBJ2-7, with TRBD2 matching 13 bases. The ends lost 5 bases at V and 5 bases at J; junction bases unmatched: 18. Germline CDR1 reads SEHNR; CDR2 reads FQNEAQ (reference sequence). The CDR3 has 19 amino acids. This chain's CDR3 is CASSGTTSGRATVPNEQYF. CDR3 DNA sequence: TGTGCCAGCAGCGGAACAACTAGCGGGAGGGCCACAGTCCCTAACGAGCAGTACTTC.

V is TRBV12-2 and J is TRBJ2-5; TRBD1, the D gene given by the table, was not confirmed from the DNA. TRBV12-2 is reported as a pseudogene. CDR3 length: 19 residues. CDR3 nucleotide sequence: TGTGCAAGTCGCTTAGAAGAATACGGGACACCCTGTGAGCTGGAGACCCAGTACTTC. This encodes CASRLEEYGTPCELETQYF.

CDR3 coding DNA: TGTGCCAGCTCACCAGATCCAGCAGGGGCTAGTCAGCCCCAGCATTTT. It is translated as CASSPDPAGASQPQHF. The gene calls are TRBV18 and TRBJ1-5; TRBD1 is a possible D gene (6 bases). V gave up 2 bases and J gave up 6 bases, with 17 bases separating them. The CDR3 extends over 16 amino acids. Germline CDR1 and CDR2: KGHSH and LQKENI. The whole variable domain, remainder taken from reference TRBV18 and TRBJ1-5, is NAGVMQNPRHLVRRRGQEARLRCSPMKGHSHVYWYRQLPEEGLKFMVYLQKENIIDESGMPKERFSAEFPKEGPSILRIQQVVRGDSAAYFCASSPDPAGASQPQHFGDGTRLSIL.

This sequence joins TRBV29-1 and TRBJ2-1; 9 positions match TRBD2. This CDR3 region has 13 residues. The V gene end was trimmed by 6 bases and the J gene end by 7 bases; junction bases not matched to a gene: 7. Germline V lookup: CDR1 SQVTM, CDR2 ANQGSEA. The CDR3 DNA sequence: TGCAGCGTAAATAGCGGGAGCTCGAATGAGCAGTTCTTC. Its protein product is CSVNSGSSNEQFF.

The CDR3 nucleotides read TGTGCCAGCAGCGTAGCCCCCGCCGGGGGGGCCCGCACAGATACGCAGTATTTT. Translated, it gives CASSVAPAGGARTDTQYF. The chain links TRBV9 to TRBJ2-3, with TRBD2 matching over 8 bases. The CDR3 length is 18 residues. The V gene end was trimmed by 0 bases and the J gene end by 1 base; junction bases not matched to a gene: 10. Germline V CDR1 and CDR2: SGDLS, YYNGEE.

This clone was counted only a few times. CDR3 coding DNA: TGTGCCAGCAGCTTGGACAATAACTATGGCTACACCTTC. Translation gives CASSLDNNYGYTF. The V gene is TRBV5-6, the J gene TRBJ1-2; D is unclear. V gave up 0 bases and J gave up 1 base, with 4 bases separating them. The CDR3 has 13 amino acids. The germline V gene encodes CDR1 SGHDT and CDR2 YYEEEE.

This chain connects TRBV7-9 to TRBJ2-5; D might be TRBD1 (6 bases). The assigned J gene may be wrong: the sequence end matches TRBJ2-7 better. Per the germline V gene, CDR1 is SEHNR and CDR2 is FQNEAQ (reference sequence). There are 16 residues in the CDR3. The CDR3, as DNA: TGTGCCAGCAGCCCCGGAACGACAGGCCCTTCCTACGAGCAGTACTTC. This encodes CASSPGTTGPSYEQYF.

This clone showed up just a few times. V is TRBV30 and J is TRBJ2-1; 8 bases fit TRBD2. The germline gives CDR1 GTSNPN, CDR2 SVGIG (reference sequence). The CDR3 is 14 amino acids. Trimming cost V 2 bases and J 6 bases; bases outside gene matches: 6. The CDR3 is CAWSRAGGLNEQFF. The CDR3 region has the DNA TGTGCCTGGAGTAGGGCGGGGGGTCTCAATGAGCAGTTCTTC.

V is TRBV28 and J is TRBJ2-5; 10 bases map to TRBD2. The CDR3 contains 17 residues. V was clipped by 4 bases and J by 3 bases; unmatched bases: 11. CDR1 and CDR2 (germline): MDHEN, SYDVKM. The CDR3 DNA is TGTGCCAGCAGTTCCCTACAGCGGGAGGGAGGGGAAGAGACCCAGTACTTC. Protein sequence: CASSSLQREGGEETQYF.